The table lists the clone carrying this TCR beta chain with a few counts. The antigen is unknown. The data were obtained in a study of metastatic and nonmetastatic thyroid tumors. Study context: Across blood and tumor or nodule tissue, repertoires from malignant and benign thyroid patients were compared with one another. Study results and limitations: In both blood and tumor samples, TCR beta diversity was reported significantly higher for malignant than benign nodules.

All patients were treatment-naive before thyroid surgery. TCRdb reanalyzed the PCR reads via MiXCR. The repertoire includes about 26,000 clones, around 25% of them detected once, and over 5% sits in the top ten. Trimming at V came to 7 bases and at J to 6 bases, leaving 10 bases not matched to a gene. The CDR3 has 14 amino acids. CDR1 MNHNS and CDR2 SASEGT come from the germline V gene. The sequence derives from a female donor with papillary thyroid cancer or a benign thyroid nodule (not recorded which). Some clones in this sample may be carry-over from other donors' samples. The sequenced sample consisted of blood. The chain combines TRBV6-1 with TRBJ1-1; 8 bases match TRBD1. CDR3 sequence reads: CASIREQGVAEAFF. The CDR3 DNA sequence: TGTGCCAGCATTAGGGAACAGGGGGTCGCTGAAGCTTTCTTT.